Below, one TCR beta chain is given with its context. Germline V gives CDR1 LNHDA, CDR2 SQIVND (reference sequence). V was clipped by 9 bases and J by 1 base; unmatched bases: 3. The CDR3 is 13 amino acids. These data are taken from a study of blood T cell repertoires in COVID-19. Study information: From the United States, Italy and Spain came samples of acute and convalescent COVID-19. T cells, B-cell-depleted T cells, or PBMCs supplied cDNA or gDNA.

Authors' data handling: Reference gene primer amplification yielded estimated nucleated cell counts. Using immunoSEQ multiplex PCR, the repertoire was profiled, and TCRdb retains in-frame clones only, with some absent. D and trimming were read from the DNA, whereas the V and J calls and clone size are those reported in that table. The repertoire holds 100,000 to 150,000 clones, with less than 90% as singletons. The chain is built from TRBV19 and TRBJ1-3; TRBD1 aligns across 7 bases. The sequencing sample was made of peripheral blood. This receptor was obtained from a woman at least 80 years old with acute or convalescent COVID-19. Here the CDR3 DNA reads TGTGCCAGCCGACAGGGATCTGGAAACACCATATATTTT. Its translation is CASRQGSGNTIYF.